What follows is one T cell receptor (beta chain) and its context. Its specificity is unknown. Only in-frame clones appear in the TCRdb table, and some are missing; sequencing was by immunoSEQ multiplex PCR. The sample holds more than 95,000 clones, roughly 87% seen once. Germline assignment: CDR1 SGHRS and CDR2 YFSETQ. This CDR3 has 14 amino acids. Losses at the gene ends were 6 bases for V and 1 base for J; bases not matched to a gene: 5. This specimen belongs to a study of graft-versus-host responses after intestinal transplantation. Broader study findings: Peak GvH clone levels in circulation were associated with early post-transplant HvG declines.

This specimen consisted of unstimulated CD4+ T cells sorted from spleen or lymph node cells, obtained before intestinal transplant. The chain recombines TRBV5-1 with TRBJ2-7, with 9 bases aligning to TRBD2. This receptor was identified in a human donor who received an intestinal transplant. CDR3 sequence reads: CASKVAGGSYEQYF. DNA for the CDR3: TGCGCCAGCAAAGTGGCGGGGGGGTCCTACGAGCAGTACTTC.